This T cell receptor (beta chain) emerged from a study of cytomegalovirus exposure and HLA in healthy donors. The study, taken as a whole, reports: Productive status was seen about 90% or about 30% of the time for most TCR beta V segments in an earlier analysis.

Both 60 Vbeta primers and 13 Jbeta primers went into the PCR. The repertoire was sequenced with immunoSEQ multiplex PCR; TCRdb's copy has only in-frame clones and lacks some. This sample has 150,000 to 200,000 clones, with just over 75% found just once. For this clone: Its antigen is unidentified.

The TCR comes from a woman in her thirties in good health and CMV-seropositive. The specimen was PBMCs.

The CDR3 reads CASSGGAGVRTDTQYF. In nucleotides, the CDR3 is TGTGCCAGCAGTGGGGGGGCGGGAGTTCGTACAGATACGCAGTATTTT. The chain uses TRBV6-1 and TRBJ2-3; TRBD2 is a possible D gene (7 bases). The V end was cut by 4 bases, the J end by 3 bases, with 17 bases between. The CDR3 contains 16 residues. CDR1 is MNHNS, CDR2 SASEGT, per germline.